This TCR beta chain was profiled in a study of blood T cell repertoires in COVID-19. Measured with immunoSEQ multiplex PCR; TCRdb has only the in-frame clones, and not every one. Of under 450,000 clones detected, approximately 89% appear once; the ten largest clones hold just over 0.85%. Deletions cut 2 bases from V and 8 bases from J, with 18 bases between. The CDR3 sequence is 15 residues long. CDR1 and CDR2 (germline): MNHNS, SASEGT. This chain links TRBV6-1 with TRBJ1-2, with TRBD1 as a possible D gene (6 bases). Sequenced input: PBMCs or T cells enriched from blood (not recorded which). The source of this sequence is a woman aged 35 to 49 who had been exposed to COVID-19. The CDR3 DNA reads TGTGCCAGCAGTGAAAAGGTAAAGGGGGTCGGCGGCTACACCTTC. Its protein is CASSEKVKGVGGYTF.